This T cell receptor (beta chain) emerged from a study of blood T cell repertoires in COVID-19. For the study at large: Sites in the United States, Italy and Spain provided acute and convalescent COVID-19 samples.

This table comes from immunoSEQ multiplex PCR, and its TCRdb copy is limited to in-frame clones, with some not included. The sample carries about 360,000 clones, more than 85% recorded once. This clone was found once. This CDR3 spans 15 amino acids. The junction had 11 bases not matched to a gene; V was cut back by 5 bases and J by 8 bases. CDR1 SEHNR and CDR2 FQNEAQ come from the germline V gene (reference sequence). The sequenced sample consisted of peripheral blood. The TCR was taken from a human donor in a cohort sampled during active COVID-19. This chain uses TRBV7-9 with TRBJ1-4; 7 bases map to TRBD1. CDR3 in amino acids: CASSATTGEREKLFF. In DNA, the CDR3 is TGTGCCAGCAGCGCTACTACAGGGGAGAGGGAAAAACTGTTTTTT.